What follows are 15 T cell receptor beta chains derived from one specimen sequenced in a study of blood T cell repertoires in COVID-19. Only in-frame clones appear in the TCRdb table, and some are missing; sequencing was by immunoSEQ multiplex PCR. The table has hundreds of thousands of clones, 85% seen once. The sequenced sample was peripheral blood. Receptors originate from a man aged 50 or older with active or convalescent COVID-19.

V and J are TRBV4-1 and TRBJ1-2; 7 bases agree with TRBD1. Germline-derived CDR1 and CDR2 are MGHRA and YSYEKL. The CDR3 runs to 14 residues. V was pared by 3 bases and J by 4 bases, with 5 bases of the junction left unmatched. The CDR3 here is CASSHTGAGYGYTF. CDR3 in DNA: TGCGCCAGCAGCCACACAGGGGCAGGCTATGGCTACACCTTC.

J is TRBJ1-6 and V is TRBV15; D gene unclear. Germline values: CDR1 LNHNV, CDR2 YYDKDF (reference sequence). The CDR3 is made up of 15 amino acids. Trimming removed 0 bases from V and 15 bases from J, with 18 bases in between. In nucleotides, the CDR3 is TGTGCCACCAGCAGAGATCGTAGAGCTTCCAGGAACCTCCACTTT. Translating gives CATSRDRRASRNLHF.

The chain uses TRBV6-1 and TRBJ2-6; TRBD1 matches at 8 bases. The junction had 3 bases not matched to a gene; V was cut back by 4 bases and J by 1 base. CDR1 is MNHNS, CDR2 SASEGT, per germline. The CDR3 runs to 16 residues. CDR3 residues: CASSGDRGSGANVLTF. CDR3 nucleotides: TGTGCCAGCAGTGGCGACAGGGGTTCTGGGGCCAACGTCCTGACTTTC.

This clone has only a few counts. The chain couples TRBV2 to TRBJ1-6; tentative D call: TRBD1 (6 bases). CDR1 and CDR2 (germline): SNHLY, FYNNEI. The CDR3 length is 14 residues. Trimming removed 6 bases at V and 8 bases at J, with 14 bases between. The CDR3 region has the DNA TGTGCCAGCAGCGATGACAGGAGCGATTCACCCCTCCACTTT. Its protein product is CASSDDRSDSPLHF.

The V gene is TRBV5-1, the J gene TRBJ1-6, with no clear D. The ends were cut back, 3 bases at V and 9 bases at J, with 16 bases in the middle. The V gene's germline CDR1 is SGHRS and CDR2 YFSETQ. This CDR3 spans 15 amino acids. The CDR3 loop is CASSSGRGGGSPLHF. CDR3 bases: TGCGCCAGCAGCTCTGGACGAGGAGGAGGTTCACCCCTCCACTTT.

J is TRBJ1-4 and V is TRBV7-3; TRBD1 matches 7 bases. CDR1 is SGHTA, CDR2 FQGTGA, per germline. The CDR3 consists of 16 residues. V dropped 5 bases and J dropped 5; count of bases not matched to a gene: 11. The chain's CDR3 is CASSLLSDRANEKLFF. As DNA, the CDR3 is TGTGCCAGCAGCCTACTCTCCGACAGGGCCAATGAAAAACTGTTTTTT.

The chain uses TRBV28 and TRBJ2-7, with 7 bases that match TRBD1. CDR3 length: 15 residues. J lost 0 bases, V lost 6 bases, and 8 bases had no gene match. Germline V lookup: CDR1 MDHEN, CDR2 SYDVKM. The CDR3 nucleotides are TGTGCCAGCAGATCTTCCGGGACAGTCTCCTACGAGCAGTACTTC. Its protein product is CASRSSGTVSYEQYF.

The chain carries TRBV5-1 and TRBJ2-5; 9 positions match TRBD1. CDR3 length: 14 residues. Trimming removed 2 bases from V and 5 bases from J; junction bases left unmatched: 4. CDR1 SGHRS and CDR2 YFSETQ come from the germline V gene. In nucleotides, the CDR3 is TGCGCCAGCAGCTTCGGGACAGGGCAGGAGACCCAGTACTTC. It specifies CASSFGTGQETQYF.

V gene TRBV10-3 combines with J gene TRBJ1-1; no clear D. V was cut by 2 bases and J by 1 base, with 11 bases left in between. Germline assignment: CDR1 ENHRY and CDR2 SYGVKD. This CDR3 has 15 amino acids. CDR3 loop: CAISESPRQNTEAFF. Written as DNA, the CDR3 is TGTGCCATCAGTGAGAGCCCTCGACAGAACACTGAAGCTTTCTTT.

This clone was seen just once. The chain is built from TRBV6-5 and TRBJ2-5; no definite D call. CDR1 and CDR2 (germline): MNHEY, SVGAGI. V shed 6 bases and J shed 1 base, with 12 bases lying between them. The CDR3 covers 14 residues. The CDR3 reads CASSAHSIQETQYF. The CDR3 region has the DNA TGTGCCAGCAGCGCTCACAGTATCCAAGAGACCCAGTACTTC.

The chain employs TRBV19 and TRBJ2-1, with 14 bases identical to TRBD2. V shed 6 bases and J 0 bases; nucleotides not matched to a gene: 10. The V gene's germline CDR1 is LNHDA and CDR2 SQIVND (reference sequence). The CDR3 consists of 19 residues. The CDR3 coding sequence is TGTGCCAGTAGCTTGACTAGCGGGGGGGGAATAAGCTCCTACAATGAGCAGTTCTTC. Residues: CASSLTSGGGISSYNEQFF.

V usage is TRBV1 and J usage is TRBJ2-7; TRBD2 is the table's D call, not checked against the DNA. TRBV1 is an annotated pseudogene. The CDR3 runs to 17 residues. The CDR3 bases are TGCACCAGCAGCCAAGAGGGGGGGGGCCATAGCTCCTACGAGCAGTACTTC. This codes for CTSSQEGGGHSSYEQYF.

The CDR3 bases are TGTGCCAGTTCTCCGGGACACCTGACCTACGAGCAGTACTTC. Amino acids: CASSPGHLTYEQYF. The V and J genes are TRBV19 and TRBJ2-7; a weak D match, TRBD1 (6 bases). The CDR3 is 14 residues long. V lost 8 bases, J lost 2 bases, and 16 bases lay in between. Germline values: CDR1 LNHDA, CDR2 SQIVND (reference sequence).

V usage is TRBV2 and J usage is TRBJ1-1; TRBD1 agrees at 7 bases. CDR3 length equals 14 residues. Germline CDR1 is SNHLY and CDR2 is FYNNEI. V dropped 7 bases and J dropped 5; count of bases not matched to a gene: 10. In DNA form, the CDR3 reads TGTGCCAGCATCCTTACAGGGGTGGGGACTGAAGCTTTCTTT. Its protein is CASILTGVGTEAFF.

The chain carries TRBV24-1 and TRBJ1-3; D is unclear. Germline-derived CDR1 and CDR2 are KGHDR and SFDVKD. Trimming removed 3 bases at V and 1 base at J, with 15 bases between. The CDR3 length is 17 residues. CDR3 amino acids: CATSDHESGFSGNTIYF. Written as DNA, the CDR3 is TGTGCCACCAGTGATCACGAGTCAGGTTTTTCTGGAAACACCATATATTTT.